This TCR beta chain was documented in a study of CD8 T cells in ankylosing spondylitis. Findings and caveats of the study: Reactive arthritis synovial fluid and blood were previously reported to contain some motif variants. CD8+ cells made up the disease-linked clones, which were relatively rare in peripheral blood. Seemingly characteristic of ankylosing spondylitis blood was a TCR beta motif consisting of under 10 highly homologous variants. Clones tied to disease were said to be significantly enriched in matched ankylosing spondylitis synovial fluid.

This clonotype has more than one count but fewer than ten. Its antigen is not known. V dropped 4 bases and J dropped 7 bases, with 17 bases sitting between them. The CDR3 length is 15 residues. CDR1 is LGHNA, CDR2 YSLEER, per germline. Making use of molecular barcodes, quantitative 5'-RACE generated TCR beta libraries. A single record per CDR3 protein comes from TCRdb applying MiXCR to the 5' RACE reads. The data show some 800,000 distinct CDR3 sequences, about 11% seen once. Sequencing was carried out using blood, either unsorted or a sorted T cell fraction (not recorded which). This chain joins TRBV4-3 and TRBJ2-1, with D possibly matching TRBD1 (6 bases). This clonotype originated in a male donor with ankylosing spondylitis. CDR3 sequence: CASSLMAGERNEQFF. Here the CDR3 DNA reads TGCGCCAGCAGCCTGATGGCAGGGGAGAGGAATGAGCAGTTCTTC.